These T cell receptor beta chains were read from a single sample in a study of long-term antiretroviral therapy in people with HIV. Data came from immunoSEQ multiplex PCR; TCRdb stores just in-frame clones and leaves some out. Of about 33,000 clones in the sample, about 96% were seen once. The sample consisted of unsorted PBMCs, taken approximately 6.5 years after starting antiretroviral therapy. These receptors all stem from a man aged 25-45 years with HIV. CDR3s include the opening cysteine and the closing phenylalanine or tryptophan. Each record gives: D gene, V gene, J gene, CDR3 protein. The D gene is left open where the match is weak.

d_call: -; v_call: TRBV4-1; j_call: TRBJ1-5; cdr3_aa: CASSQDVTVYNQPQHF
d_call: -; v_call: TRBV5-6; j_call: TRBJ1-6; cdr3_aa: CASSFGRGNSPLHF
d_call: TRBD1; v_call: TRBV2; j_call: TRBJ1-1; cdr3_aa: CASRRGTGFQVEAFF
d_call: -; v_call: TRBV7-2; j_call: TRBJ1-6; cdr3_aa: CASSLPLGSPLHF
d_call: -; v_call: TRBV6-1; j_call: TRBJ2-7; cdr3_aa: CASGRDGIYEQYF
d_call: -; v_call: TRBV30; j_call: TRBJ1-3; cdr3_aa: CAWSVHTSGNTIYF
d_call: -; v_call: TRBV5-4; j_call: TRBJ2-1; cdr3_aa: CASSRDHYNEQFF
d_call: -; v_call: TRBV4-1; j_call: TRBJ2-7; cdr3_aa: CASSQADGSPEQYF
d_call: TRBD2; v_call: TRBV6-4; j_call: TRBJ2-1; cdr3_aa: CASSPGTSSLVYNEQFF
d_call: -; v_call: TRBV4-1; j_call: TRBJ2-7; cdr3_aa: CASSQSTDPTYEQYF
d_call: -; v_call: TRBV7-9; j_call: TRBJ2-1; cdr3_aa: CASRSPGQQYNEQFF